This T cell receptor beta chain was documented in a study of T cells expressing NK-cell markers. Study information: HCMV seropositivity characterized seven of the eight sequenced donors, and seronegativity one.

The CDR3 has 13 amino acids. Germline V gene sequence: CDR1 ENHRY, CDR2 SYGVKD. TCR beta libraries carry UMIs added by 5'RACE template switching. Following a re-call of the 5' RACE reads, TCRdb has one entry per CDR3 protein and lacks DNA. Its listing shows about 390,000 distinct CDR3 sequences. The sequenced sample consisted of blood T cells: a sorted CD56 or NKG2C T cell subset, CD4+ or CD8+ T cells, or bulk PBMC T cells (not recorded which). The receptor was derived from a woman aged 50 to 60 in good health. The chain is built from TRBV10-3 and TRBJ2-7; TCRdb's D call of TRBD1 is untestable without DNA. This CDR3 reads CAVKGQGLYEQYF.